The 29 T cell receptor beta chains reported below all come from one sample, sequenced in a study of cytomegalovirus exposure and HLA in healthy donors. With 60 Vbeta and 13 Jbeta primers, the PCR was carried out. Sequencing used immunoSEQ multiplex PCR; TCRdb keeps in-frame clones, though not all of them. The sample carries roughly 140,000 clones, almost 85% recorded once. Sequenced sample: PBMCs. Receptors were obtained from a man aged 25 to 40 in good health and CMV-seropositive.

This rearrangement joins TRBV5-5 to TRBJ2-5, with 9 positions matching TRBD1. The tail of the sequence fits TRBJ2-7 better, so the J call may be wrong. CDR1 SGHKS and CDR2 YYEKEE come from the germline V gene (reference sequence). The CDR3 length is 15 residues. CDR3 sequence reads: CASSKQGAASYEQYF. The CDR3, as DNA: TGTGCCAGCAGTAAACAGGGGGCCGCTTCCTACGAGCAGTACTTC.

The CDR3 sequence: CASSYTSGTYNEQFF. The CDR3 nucleotides are TGTGCCAGCAGTTATACTAGCGGGACTTACAATGAGCAGTTCTTC. V is TRBV11-2 and J is TRBJ2-1; 10 positions agree with TRBD2. Germline V lookup: CDR1 SGHAT, CDR2 FQNNGV. V lost 6 bases and J lost 4; bases outside the gene matches: 6. The CDR3 has 15 amino acids.

The chain links TRBV6-5 to TRBJ2-2, with a tentative D call TRBD2 (5 bases). In germline, CDR1 is MNHEY, CDR2 SVGAGI. Trimming took 5 bases from V and 7 from J, leaving 5 bases between them. The CDR3 is 11 amino acids. The CDR3 coding sequence is TGTGCCAGCAGTGGAGGCGGGGAGCTGTTTTTT. Translated, it gives CASSGGGELFF.

The V gene is TRBV18, the J gene TRBJ2-2, with TRBD1 as a possible D gene (6 bases). This CDR3 comprises 16 residues. The V and J ends lost 8 bases and 0 bases respectively, with 16 bases between them. In germline, CDR1 is KGHSH, CDR2 LQKENI. The CDR3 bases are TGTGCCAGCCCATCCGGGACAAACGCGAACACCGGGGAGCTGTTTTTT. It is translated as CASPSGTNANTGELFF.

The rearrangement links TRBV15 to TRBJ1-1; 8 bases are shared with TRBD1. Losses at the gene ends were 1 base for V and 0 bases for J; bases not matched to a gene: 7. The length of the CDR3 is 17 residues. The germline gives CDR1 LNHNV, CDR2 YYDKDF (reference sequence). CDR3 protein: CATSRGGRGLMNTEAFF. CDR3 in DNA: TGTGCCACCAGCAGAGGGGGCAGGGGGCTGATGAACACTGAAGCTTTCTTT.

The rearrangement links TRBV5-5 to TRBJ1-1, with D maybe TRBD1 (5 bases). The V and J ends lost 1 base and 6 bases respectively, with 13 bases between them. Germline values: CDR1 SGHKS, CDR2 YYEKEE (reference sequence). The CDR3 consists of 14 residues. As DNA, the CDR3 is TGTGCCAGCAGCTTGAGGGGAGGGACGGCTGAAGCTTTCTTT. Protein: CASSLRGGTAEAFF.

This chain joins TRBV10-1 and TRBJ2-7, with D possibly matching TRBD1 (6 bases). The CDR3 extends over 17 amino acids. CDR1 is WNHNN, CDR2 SYGVQD, per germline (reference sequence). Trimming pared 2 bases from V and 3 bases from J, leaving 20 bases between. The CDR3: CASSEAPRQVEIYEQYF. Here the CDR3 DNA reads TGCGCCAGCAGTGAGGCCCCACGACAGGTTGAGATCTACGAGCAGTACTTC.

The chain is built from TRBV28 and TRBJ1-5; D is uncertain. Trimming removed 5 bases from V and 2 bases from J, with 13 bases in between. The CDR3 sequence is 15 residues long. Germline CDR1 and CDR2: MDHEN and SYDVKM. The CDR3 region is CASSPFGQGNQPQHF. The CDR3 bases are TGTGCCAGCAGTCCCTTTGGGCAGGGCAATCAGCCCCAGCATTTT.

This clone was observed once. The chain joins TRBV5-1 to TRBJ2-2; 11 nucleotides line up with TRBD2. V was clipped by 1 base and J by 1 base; unmatched bases: 3. Germline CDR1 reads SGHRS; CDR2 reads YFSETQ. The CDR3 extends over 17 amino acids. The CDR3 region has the DNA TGCGCCAGCAGCTTGTCTCTAGCGGGGGGGAACACCGGGGAGCTGTTTTTT. Its protein product is CASSLSLAGGNTGELFF.

The chain couples TRBV4-1 to TRBJ1-4; unclear D gene. V dropped 1 base and J dropped 7 bases, with 4 bases sitting between them. This CDR3 is 12 amino acids long. The V gene's germline CDR1 is MGHRA and CDR2 YSYEKL. CDR3 in amino acids: CASSQVREKLFF. Here the CDR3 DNA reads TGCGCCAGCAGCCAAGTCCGTGAAAAACTGTTTTTT.

The J gene is TRBJ1-4, the V gene TRBV7-2, with 7 bases aligning to TRBD1. Germline CDR1 and CDR2: SGHTA and FQGNSA. The CDR3 length is 15 residues. V trimming: 4 bases; J trimming: 8 bases; junction bases outside the gene matches: 10. DNA for the CDR3: TGTGCCAGCAGCTACGGGGACAGCCCTGGGGAAAAACTGTTTTTT. Translating it yields CASSYGDSPGEKLFF.

V is TRBV7-6 and J is TRBJ2-3, with TRBD1 matching over 7 bases. Germline V gene sequence: CDR1 SGHVS, CDR2 FNYEAQ. CDR3 length equals 14 residues. Trimming at V came to 6 bases and at J to 0 bases, leaving 3 bases not matched to a gene. The CDR3 sequence: CASRRDSSTDTQYF. The CDR3 DNA sequence: TGTGCCAGCAGGAGGGACAGCAGCACAGATACGCAGTATTTT.

V and J are TRBV6-4 and TRBJ2-3; 9 bases fit TRBD2. In germline, CDR1 is MRHNA, CDR2 SNTAGT. The CDR3 sequence is 16 residues long. Germline trimming cut 2 bases from V and 0 bases from J; bases unmatched to any gene: 3. Written as DNA, the CDR3 is TGTGCCAGCAGTGACCTAGCGGGGAGAAGCACAGATACGCAGTATTTT. The encoded protein is CASSDLAGRSTDTQYF.

The chain links TRBV6-5 to TRBJ1-2, with D possibly TRBD1 on 6 matching bases. The CDR3 spans 14 residues. V was pared by 3 bases and J by 8 bases, with 16 bases between. In germline, CDR1 is MNHEY, CDR2 SVGAGI. The CDR3 region has the DNA TGTGCCAGCAGTTATTCTACAGGGTTCGGCGGCTACACCTTC. Its protein is CASSYSTGFGGYTF.

V gene TRBV6-5 combines with J gene TRBJ1-2; D is perhaps TRBD1 (5 bases). Germline CDR1 is MNHEY and CDR2 is SVGAGI. The CDR3 totals 14 residues. The V end was cut by 5 bases, the J end by 8 bases, with 18 bases between. This CDR3 is CASSRTGLSGGYTF. As DNA, the CDR3 is TGTGCCAGCAGTAGAACGGGACTTTCGGGCGGCTACACCTTC.

V and J are TRBV4-3 and TRBJ2-2; perhaps TRBD1 as D (6 bases). Germline CDR1 is LGHNA and CDR2 is YSLEER. The germline V and J ends were trimmed by 4 bases and 2 bases, with 11 bases remaining between them. The length of the CDR3 is 15 residues. The CDR3 loop reads CASSLGQLNTGELFF. Written as DNA, the CDR3 is TGCGCCAGCAGCCTTGGACAGCTTAACACCGGGGAGCTGTTTTTT.

The table lists this clone with a few counts. The rearrangement links TRBV19 to TRBJ2-3; D is possibly TRBD1 (6 bases). The CDR3 contains 14 residues. V lost 5 bases and J 5 bases, leaving 14 bases between the germline ends. In germline, CDR1 is LNHDA, CDR2 SQIVND (reference sequence). The CDR3 sequence is CASSVRTGRDTQYF. As DNA, the CDR3 is TGTGCCAGTAGTGTTCGCACAGGGAGAGATACGCAGTATTTT.

This clone is a singleton in its sample. The V and J genes are TRBV5-1 and TRBJ2-5; D might be TRBD1 (6 bases). CDR1 and CDR2 from the germline V gene are SGHRS and YFSETQ. V was cut by 5 bases and J by 7 bases, with 18 bases left in between. The CDR3 totals 14 residues. CDR3 amino acids: CASRADPPRGTQYF. The CDR3 bases are TGCGCCAGCAGGGCCGACCCACCCAGGGGGACCCAGTACTTC.

The chain joins TRBV28 to TRBJ1-4; 7 positions agree with TRBD1. The germline V gene encodes CDR1 MDHEN and CDR2 SYDVKM. V trimming: 4 bases; J trimming: 4 bases; junction bases outside the gene matches: 0. CDR3 length equals 13 residues. The CDR3, as DNA: TGTGCCAGCAGTTGGGACAGTAATGAAAAACTGTTTTTT. Protein: CASSWDSNEKLFF.

The chain links TRBV28 to TRBJ1-2; 9 bases are a match to TRBD1. V shed 2 bases, J shed 8 bases, and the junction held 6 bases outside the gene matches. The CDR3 extends over 14 amino acids. Germline values: CDR1 MDHEN, CDR2 SYDVKM. The CDR3 here is CASSLPHRGQGYTF. For the CDR3, the DNA is TGTGCCAGCAGTTTACCCCACAGGGGGCAAGGCTACACCTTC.

This clone was seen a handful of times. This CDR3 is CASSLISQEKLFF. CDR3 sequence (DNA): TGTGCCAGCAGTTTAATTTCACAGGAAAAACTGTTTTTT. This chain links TRBV28 with TRBJ1-4; no definite D call. Germline CDR1 MDHEN, CDR2 SYDVKM. With 2 bases removed from V and 8 bases from J, the gap between germline ends came to 9 bases. This CDR3 spans 13 amino acids. Variable domain in full (rest from reference TRBV28 and TRBJ1-4): DVKVTQSSRYLVKRTGEKVFLECVQDMDHENMFWYRQDPGLGLRLIYFSYDVKMKEKGDIPEGYSVSREKKERFSLILESASTNQTSMYLCASSLISQEKLFFGSGTQLSVL.

The genes are TRBV6-1 and TRBJ1-4; 8 bases agree with TRBD1. V shed 4 bases, J shed 8 bases, and the junction held 9 bases outside the gene matches. In germline, CDR1 is MNHNS, CDR2 SASEGT. The CDR3 extends over 15 amino acids. The CDR3 spells CASSGQGARQEKLFF. The CDR3 DNA reads as TGTGCCAGCAGTGGCCAGGGGGCGCGTCAGGAAAAACTGTTTTTT.

The rearrangement uses TRBV19 and TRBJ1-5, with 11 bases fitting TRBD1. The CDR3 extends over 18 amino acids. The germline gives CDR1 LNHDA, CDR2 SQIVND (reference sequence). V lost 0 bases, J lost 6 bases, and 10 bases stayed unmatched. CDR3 nucleotide sequence: TGTGCCAGTAGTATAGATAGTCCCGGGACAGGGGGTGGTCAGCCCCAGCATTTT. This gives the protein CASSIDSPGTGGGQPQHF. The entire variable domain, with the rest obtained from reference TRBV19 and TRBJ1-5, is as follows: DGGITQSPKYLFRKEGQNVTLSCEQNLNHDAMYWYRQDPGQGLRLIYYSQIVNDFQKGDIAEGYSVSREKKESFPLTVTSAQKNPTAFYLCASSIDSPGTGGGQPQHFGDGTRLSIL.

The V and J genes are TRBV25-1 and TRBJ2-1; D uncertain. The CDR3 extends over 11 amino acids. Germline V gene sequence: CDR1 MGHDK, CDR2 SYGVNS. V was shortened by 5 bases and J by 6 bases, with 5 bases between the two germline ends. This chain's CDR3 is CASSRGNEQFF. The CDR3 DNA reads TGTGCCAGCAGTAGAGGCAATGAGCAGTTCTTC.

This rearrangement joins TRBV29-1 to TRBJ1-4; 9 bases fit TRBD1. CDR1 SQVTM and CDR2 ANQGSEA come from the germline V gene. The CDR3 covers 13 residues. V was clipped by 6 bases and J by 7 bases; unmatched bases: 6. The CDR3 DNA is TGCAGCGTGCTACAGGGGGCAGGTGAAAAACTGTTTTTT. Translated: CSVLQGAGEKLFF. The full variable domain, its missing parts supplied by reference TRBV29-1 and TRBJ1-4, is SAVISQKPSRDICQRGTSLTIQCQVDSQVTMMFWYRQQPGQSLTLIATANQGSEATYESGFVIDKFPISRPNLTFSTLTVSNMSPEDSSIYLCSVLQGAGEKLFFGSGTQLSVL.

The chain carries TRBV21-1 and TRBJ1-5; the table's D call of TRBD1 was not tested on the DNA. TRBV21-1 is deemed a pseudogene. The CDR3 has 19 amino acids. The CDR3 here is CASSLPTGTTGGRDQPQHF. CDR3 DNA: TGTGCCAGCAGCCTCCCTACGGGAACGACAGGGGGACGGGATCAGCCCCAGCATTTT.

V and J are TRBV6-1 and TRBJ2-2, with TRBD2 matching over 7 bases. V lost 6 bases and J lost 0; bases outside the gene matches: 4. From germline, CDR1 is MNHNS and CDR2 SASEGT. The CDR3 runs 15 residues. CDR3 region: CASRGGLTNTGELFF. Written as DNA, the CDR3 is TGTGCCAGCAGGGGGGGACTAACGAACACCGGGGAGCTGTTTTTT.

The gene calls are TRBV19 and TRBJ1-4; 8 nucleotides match TRBD1. The CDR3 runs 15 residues. Germline V gene lookup returns CDR1 LNHDA and CDR2 SQIVND (reference sequence). J gave up 7 bases and V 4 bases, and 8 bases lay outside the gene matches. The CDR3 bases are TGTGCCAGTAGTACATACACAGGGGGACGTGAAAAACTGTTTTTT. Translation gives CASSTYTGGREKLFF.

The chain employs TRBV28 and TRBJ1-6, with TRBD1 matching 10 bases. Trimming cost V 4 bases and J 7 bases; bases outside gene matches: 4. This CDR3 spans 15 amino acids. The V gene's germline CDR1 is MDHEN and CDR2 SYDVKM. CDR3 nucleotide sequence: TGTGCCAGCAGTTCGGGACAGGGGCGGAATTCACCCCTCCACTTT. It specifies CASSSGQGRNSPLHF. The complete variable domain, with remaining parts taken from reference TRBV28 and TRBJ1-6, reads DVKVTQSSRYLVKRTGEKVFLECVQDMDHENMFWYRQDPGLGLRLIYFSYDVKMKEKGDIPEGYSVSREKKERFSLILESASTNQTSMYLCASSSGQGRNSPLHFGNGTRLTVT.